Below, 29 T cell receptor beta chains from the same sample are listed, as sequenced in a study of PD-1 blockade in classical Hodgkin lymphoma. Brentuximab vedotin exposure varied among the patients, all of whom had relapsed after autologous stem cell transplantation. Libraries were prepared by immunoSEQ multiplex PCR; TCRdb keeps only in-frame clonotypes and omits some of them. The data hold 90,000 or so clones, with over 90% observed a single time. The specimen was peripheral blood mononuclear cells (PBMCs), collected before the second cycle of nivolumab. Receptors were obtained from a human donor with classical Hodgkin lymphoma.

V gene TRBV28 combines with J gene TRBJ2-5; D is unclear. Germline V gene sequence: CDR1 MDHEN, CDR2 SYDVKM. This CDR3 is built from 14 residues. The germline V and J ends were trimmed by 5 bases and 4 bases, with 14 bases remaining between them. The CDR3 DNA follows: TGTGCCAGCAGTCCATTAGTGGGCTCAGAGACCCAGTACTTC. It encodes CASSPLVGSETQYF.

The V and J genes are TRBV7-9 and TRBJ2-7, with TRBD1 matching 8 bases. The CDR3 contains 14 residues. Germline V lookup: CDR1 SEHNR, CDR2 FQNEAQ (reference sequence). The CDR3 spells CASSSRTGWTTFAV. The CDR3 coding sequence is TGTGCCAGCAGCTCGCGGACAGGGTGGACAACCTTTGCAGTC.

The chain is built from TRBV4-1 and TRBJ2-7; 8 nucleotides align to TRBD2. Germline trimming cut 0 bases from V and 2 bases from J; bases unmatched to any gene: 0. Germline CDR1 MGHRA, CDR2 YSYEKL. This CDR3 region has 14 residues. The chain's CDR3 is CASSQERGAYEQYF. The CDR3 nucleotides are TGCGCCAGCAGCCAAGAGCGGGGGGCCTACGAGCAGTACTTC.

The V call is TRBV30, the J call TRBJ1-2, with TRBD1 as a possible D gene (6 bases). Between the trimmed V and J ends, which lost 5 bases and 8 bases, there was a span of 21 bases. The CDR3 spans 14 residues. CDR1 GTSNPN and CDR2 SVGIG come from the germline V gene (reference sequence). CDR3 DNA sequence: TGTGCCTGGGACCGACGCGGGACATCGGGCGGCTACACCTTC. It specifies CAWDRRGTSGGYTF.

This sequence joins TRBV6-5 and TRBJ1-3; D remains unclear. CDR3 length: 12 amino acids. CDR1 and CDR2 (germline): MNHEY, SVGAGI. Trimming stripped 8 bases from V and 4 bases from J, with 9 bases between. The CDR3 nucleotides are TGTGCCAGCCGGGCAGCGGGAAACACCATATATTTT. Residues: CASRAAGNTIYF.

The rearrangement links TRBV4-1 to TRBJ2-7, with 10 positions matching TRBD1. This CDR3 contains 20 residues. Germline-derived CDR1 and CDR2 are MGHRA and YSYEKL. Germline trimming cut 0 bases from V and 2 bases from J; bases unmatched to any gene: 16. CDR3 DNA sequence: TGCGCCAGCAGCCAAGATATTTCAAGCTTCCCGGGACAGGGGACCTACGAGCAGTACTTC. It encodes CASSQDISSFPGQGTYEQYF.

The V call is TRBV6-6, the J call TRBJ1-4; the D gene is possibly TRBD1 (5 bases). Germline loops: CDR1 MNHNY, CDR2 SVGAGI (reference sequence). CDR3 size: 14 residues. The germline V and J ends were trimmed by 5 bases and 2 bases, with 9 bases remaining between them. CDR3 protein: CASSIRGTNEKLFF. The CDR3 coding sequence is TGTGCCAGCAGTATCCGGGGGACTAATGAAAAACTGTTTTTT.

V gene TRBV2 combines with J gene TRBJ1-5, with 7 bases matching TRBD1. Per germline, CDR1 SNHLY and CDR2 FYNNEI. CDR3 length equals 15 residues. Losses at the gene ends were 5 bases for V and 4 bases for J; bases not matched to a gene: 8. CDR3 loop: CASSPTGAGNQPQHF. DNA of the CDR3: TGTGCCAGCAGTCCAACAGGGGCGGGAAATCAGCCCCAGCATTTT.

The chain links TRBV5-1 to TRBJ2-7, with a weak D call TRBD2 (6 bases). The length of the CDR3 is 17 residues. Germline CDR1 is SGHRS and CDR2 is YFSETQ. The V end was cut by 0 bases, the J end by 2 bases, with 18 bases between. The CDR3 loop reads CASSLGRDSRWPYEQYF. CDR3 sequence (DNA): TGCGCCAGCAGCTTGGGGAGGGACTCGCGGTGGCCCTACGAGCAGTACTTC.

This sequence joins TRBV9 and TRBJ2-2; the D gene is possibly TRBD2 (6 bases). Trimming cost V 2 bases and J 5 bases, with 13 bases left between them. This CDR3 spans 15 amino acids. Germline CDR1 is SGDLS and CDR2 is YYNGEE. CDR3 sequence reads: CASSVVSGDTGELFF. DNA for the CDR3: TGTGCCAGCAGCGTGGTTAGCGGTGATACCGGGGAGCTGTTTTTT.

The chain employs TRBV6-5 and TRBJ2-7, with D possibly being TRBD1 (6 bases). The CDR3 runs 15 residues. The V end lost 5 bases, the J end lost 4 bases, and 18 bases lay between the germline ends. Germline V CDR1 and CDR2: MNHEY, SVGAGI. The CDR3 sequence: CASSPGTPTWYEQYF. CDR3 bases: TGTGCCAGCAGTCCCGGGACACCTACTTGGTACGAGCAGTACTTC.

The genes are TRBV11-2 and TRBJ2-4; D might be TRBD2 (5 bases). Trimming cost V 5 bases and J 1 base, with 15 bases left between them. The CDR3 sequence is 16 residues long. Germline V CDR1 and CDR2: SGHAT, FQNNGV. The CDR3 protein is CASSKPSRGAKNIQYF. CDR3 coding DNA: TGTGCCAGCAGCAAACCCAGCCGGGGTGCCAAAAACATTCAGTACTTC.

The chain employs TRBV19 and TRBJ2-1, with D tentatively TRBD1 (6 bases). Trimming stripped 11 bases from V and 4 bases from J, with 9 bases between. CDR1 and CDR2 (germline): LNHDA, SQIVND (reference sequence). The length of the CDR3 is 11 residues. The CDR3 coding sequence is TGTGCCGTCGGGACATACAATGAGCAGTTCTTC. Translating it yields CAVGTYNEQFF.

The chain carries TRBV11-2 and TRBJ2-7; a possible D gene is TRBD1 (6 bases). CDR1 and CDR2 (germline): SGHAT, FQNNGV. The CDR3 runs 15 residues. V gave up 6 bases and J gave up 0 bases, with 15 bases separating them. CDR3 sequence (DNA): TGTGCCAGCAGGCCTAACAGGGCCCCCTCCTACGAGCAGTACTTC. This translates into CASRPNRAPSYEQYF.

The chain recombines TRBV6-6 with TRBJ2-6; D is unresolved. This CDR3 spans 15 amino acids. V was shortened by 6 bases and J by 8 bases, with 17 bases between the two germline ends. The germline V gene has CDR1 MNHNY and CDR2 SVGAGI (reference sequence). The CDR3 region has the DNA TGTGCCAGCAGCTACGGGTCTCAAGGGACCAACGTCCTGACTTTC. Its translation: CASSYGSQGTNVLTF.

This CDR3 reads CSVEDRSYEQYF. CDR3 bases: TGCAGCGTTGAAGATCGGTCCTACGAGCAGTACTTC. The chain is built from TRBV29-1 and TRBJ2-7, with D unclear. There are 12 residues in the CDR3. CDR1 is SQVTM and CDR2 is ANQGSEA in the germline V gene. Trimming shortened V by 0 bases and J by 1 base, and 4 bases separated the two germline ends.

This clone was detected only a few times. The CDR3 here is CASSFGSGDTEAFF. CDR3 sequence (DNA): TGTGCCAGCAGCTTCGGATCGGGGGACACTGAAGCTTTCTTT. The chain carries TRBV7-9 and TRBJ1-1, with a tentative D call TRBD1 (5 bases). The CDR3 extends over 14 amino acids. V was cut by 3 bases and J by 3 bases, with 11 bases left in between. The germline gives CDR1 SEHNR, CDR2 FQNEAQ (reference sequence).

The chain links TRBV10-3 to TRBJ2-7; 9 bases map to TRBD1. The V gene's germline CDR1 is ENHRY and CDR2 SYGVKD. This CDR3 is built from 13 residues. The V segment lost 11 bases and the J segment 0 bases; nucleotides outside the gene matches: 5. The CDR3 DNA reads TGTGCCTCAGGACAGGGGAGCTCCTACGAGCAGTACTTC. Translated, it gives CASGQGSSYEQYF.

This clone was seen once. The V gene is TRBV14, the J gene TRBJ1-4, with a weak D call TRBD1 (5 bases). Per germline, CDR1 SGHDN and CDR2 FVKESK. CDR3 length: 18 amino acids. The V gene lost 2 bases and the J gene lost 0 bases, with 16 bases spanning the gap. CDR3 nucleotides: TGTGCCAGCAGCCAATTAGGCCCGGGGCGCTCAACTAATGAAAAACTGTTTTTT. The encoded protein is CASSQLGPGRSTNEKLFF. The whole variable domain, filled in from reference TRBV14 and TRBJ1-4, reads EAGVTQFPSHSVIEKGQTVTLRCDPISGHDNLYWYRRVMGKEIKFLLHFVKESKQDESGMPNNRFLAERTGGTYSTLKVQPAELEDSGVYFCASSQLGPGRSTNEKLFFGSGTQLSVL.

The chain recombines TRBV19 with TRBJ1-2; D not resolved. The CDR3 runs to 10 residues. V was pared by 7 bases and J by 4 bases, with 4 bases between. The V gene's germline CDR1 is LNHDA and CDR2 SQIVND (reference sequence). The CDR3 loop reads CASMGYGYTF. In DNA, the CDR3 is TGTGCCAGTATGGGCTATGGCTACACCTTC.

The rearrangement links TRBV9 to TRBJ2-2, with unresolved D. The CDR3 spans 16 residues. Germline CDR1 SGDLS, CDR2 YYNGEE. V was clipped by 4 bases and J by 6 bases, with 19 bases between them. The CDR3 DNA reads TGTGCCAGCAGCCCATCTCCAAAATTAGTCTCCGGGGAGCTGTTTTTT. Protein sequence: CASSPSPKLVSGELFF.

V usage is TRBV27 and J usage is TRBJ2-5; D is possibly TRBD1 or TRBD2 (6 bases each). Deletions cut 5 bases from V and 1 base from J, with 11 bases between. The V gene's germline CDR1 is MNHEY and CDR2 SMNVEV (reference sequence). The CDR3 totals 14 residues. CDR3 coding DNA: TGTGCCAGCAGTCCCGGAGGGGGCCAAGAGACCCAGTACTTC. Translation: CASSPGGGQETQYF.

This clone has a handful of counts. This sequence joins TRBV28 and TRBJ1-1; D call uncertain. This CDR3 is 11 amino acids long. Trimming left V 2 bases short and J 8 bases short, with 6 bases between. Germline V CDR1 and CDR2: MDHEN, SYDVKM. The CDR3 bases are TGTGCCAGCAGTTTAGGGGTGGAAGCTTTCTTT. The encoded protein is CASSLGVEAFF.

V usage is TRBV6-4 and J usage is TRBJ2-1, with 8 bases fitting TRBD1. V gave up 2 bases and J gave up 8 bases; unmatched junction bases: 8. The CDR3 loop spans 15 amino acids. Germline CDR1 is MRHNA and CDR2 is SNTAGT. CDR3 region: CASSDGQGIWDEQFF. The CDR3 DNA reads TGTGCCAGCAGTGACGGACAGGGTATCTGGGATGAGCAGTTCTTC.

The V and J genes are TRBV5-4 and TRBJ2-5; perhaps D is TRBD1 or TRBD2 (6 bases each). Trimming took off 1 base at V and 8 bases at J, with 12 bases between the two ends. The CDR3 spans 13 residues. Germline V CDR1 and CDR2: SGHNT, YYREEE (reference sequence). CDR3 in DNA: TGTGCCAGCAGCTTGCCGGGGGCGGGTACCCAGTACTTC. Translation gives CASSLPGAGTQYF.

The chain links TRBV19 to TRBJ2-7, with TRBD1 matching 9 bases. CDR1 is LNHDA, CDR2 SQIVND, per germline (reference sequence). The CDR3 is made up of 16 amino acids. J lost 3 bases, V lost 3 bases, and 9 bases had no gene match. In DNA, the CDR3 is TGTGCCAGTAGTATTGATACCGGGACAGGGTTCTACGAGCAGTACTTC. This sequence encodes CASSIDTGTGFYEQYF.

The chain carries TRBV5-1 and TRBJ2-3; possible D gene TRBD2, 7 bases. Trimming removed 4 bases at V and 3 bases at J, with 18 bases between. The CDR3 runs 16 residues. CDR1 is SGHRS and CDR2 is YFSETQ in the germline V gene. Written as DNA, the CDR3 is TGCGCCAGCAGCACCCTGAGGGAGGGGGAGACAGATACGCAGTATTTT. Translating gives CASSTLREGETDTQYF.

This clone was seen more than once but under ten times. J is TRBJ1-1 and V is TRBV19; D possibly corresponds to TRBD1 (6 bases). The V end was cut by 6 bases, the J end by 4 bases, with 12 bases between. CDR3 length: 13 residues. CDR1 and CDR2 from the germline V gene are LNHDA and SQIVND (reference sequence). CDR3 bases: TGTGCCAGTAGCGAGGGGGGGGCCACTGAAGCTTTCTTT. It yields the protein CASSEGGATEAFF.

This rearrangement joins TRBV9 to TRBJ1-4; 12 bases are a match to TRBD1. From germline, CDR1 is SGDLS and CDR2 YYNGEE. This CDR3 spans 16 amino acids. V was pared by 1 base and J by 6 bases, with 4 bases of the junction left unmatched. In DNA form, the CDR3 reads TGTGCCAGCAGCGTACCCGGGACAGGGGGCGATGAAAAACTGTTTTTT. Protein sequence: CASSVPGTGGDEKLFF.